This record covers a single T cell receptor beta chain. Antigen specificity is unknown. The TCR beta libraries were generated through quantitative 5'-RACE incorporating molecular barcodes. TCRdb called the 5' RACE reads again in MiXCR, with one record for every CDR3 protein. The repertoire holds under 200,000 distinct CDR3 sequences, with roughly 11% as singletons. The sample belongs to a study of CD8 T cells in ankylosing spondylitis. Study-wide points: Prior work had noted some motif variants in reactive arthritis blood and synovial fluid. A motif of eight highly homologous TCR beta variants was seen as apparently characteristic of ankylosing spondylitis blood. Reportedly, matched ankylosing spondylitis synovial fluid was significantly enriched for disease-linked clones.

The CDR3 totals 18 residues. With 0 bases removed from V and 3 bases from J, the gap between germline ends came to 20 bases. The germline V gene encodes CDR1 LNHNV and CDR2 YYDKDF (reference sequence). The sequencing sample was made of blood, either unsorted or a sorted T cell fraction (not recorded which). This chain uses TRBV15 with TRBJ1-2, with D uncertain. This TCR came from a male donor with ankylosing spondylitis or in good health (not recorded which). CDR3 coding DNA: TGTGCCACCAGCAGAGACACTCCCCGACGGCCCAGTTACTATGGCTACACCTTC. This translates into CATSRDTPRRPSYYGYTF.